The 10 T cell receptor beta chains below come from one sample, sequenced in a study of T cell repertoires in ileal Crohn's disease. The protocol was immunoSEQ multiplex PCR, while the TCRdb copy is restricted to in-frame clones and leaves out a portion. The data show 5,000 to 5,500 clones, with over 70% seen just once and roughly a quarter held by the top ten. Sequenced material: ileal tissue. The receptors shown here come from an adult with Crohn's disease.

The chain combines TRBV7-8 with TRBJ2-7; 8 nucleotides align to TRBD1. Germline CDR1 and CDR2: SGHVS and FQNEAQ. The trim removed 5 bases at V and 4 bases at J, leaving 10 bases unmatched. The CDR3 contains 15 residues. CDR3 protein: CASSVRTGTVYEQYF. CDR3 in DNA: TGTGCCAGCAGCGTAAGGACAGGGACAGTTTACGAGCAGTACTTC.

Note on this clone: The junction and the germline gene differ at one end; a read error may be behind it. This chain uses TRBV2 with TRBJ2-7, with TRBD2 matching 9 bases. Germline CDR1 reads SNHLY; CDR2 reads FYNNEI. The CDR3 consists of 14 residues. The CDR3: CASIGGRASHEQYF. The CDR3 bases are TGTGCCAGCATCGGCGGGAGGGCCTCCCACGAGCAGTACTTC.

V and J are TRBV7-9 and TRBJ2-5; D gene unclear. V shed 1 base and J shed 4 bases, with 4 bases lying between them. Germline V gene data show CDR1 as SEHNR and CDR2 as FQNEAQ (reference sequence). This CDR3 has 12 amino acids. CDR3: CASSLDGETQYF. Written as DNA, the CDR3 is TGTGCCAGCAGCTTAGACGGAGAGACCCAGTACTTC.

The sample holds a few counts of this clone. The CDR3 bases are TGCGCCAGCAGCCAAGTCGGGGGGGGACCCAATGAGCAGTTCTTC. Amino acids: CASSQVGGGPNEQFF. This chain uses TRBV4-3 with TRBJ2-1, with 8 bases that match TRBD2. The CDR3 runs 15 residues. Germline trimming cut 1 base from V and 6 bases from J; bases unmatched to any gene: 5. Germline V gene data show CDR1 as LGHNA and CDR2 as YSLEER.

This chain joins TRBV30 and TRBJ1-4; no clear D. V was cut by 4 bases and J by 7 bases, with 13 bases left in between. Germline V gene lookup returns CDR1 GTSNPN and CDR2 SVGIG (reference sequence). The CDR3 has 13 residues. CDR3 nucleotides: TGTGCCTGGACACGGGTAGAGGGTGAAAAACTGTTTTTT. Residues: CAWTRVEGEKLFF.

This CDR3 is CASSPDRSGENEQYF. CDR3 DNA: TGTGCCAGCAGCCCAGACAGGTCCGGGGAGAACGAGCAGTACTTC. The V call is TRBV7-8, the J call TRBJ2-7; weak D call: TRBD1 (6 bases). CDR3 size: 15 residues. The germline V gene encodes CDR1 SGHVS and CDR2 FQNEAQ. The V and J ends lost 5 bases and 5 bases respectively, with 19 bases between them.

The chain is built from TRBV9 and TRBJ2-3, with unresolved D. Germline V gene lookup returns CDR1 SGDLS and CDR2 YYNGEE. The CDR3 sequence is 17 residues long. V lost 0 bases and J lost 0, with 14 bases in between. CDR3 sequence (DNA): TGTGCCAGCAGCGTAGGTTCCAGAATTCAAAGCACAGATACGCAGTATTTT. Its protein is CASSVGSRIQSTDTQYF.

Worth noting for this clone: The same CDR3 arises from other DNA sequences in this sample as well. J is TRBJ2-7 and V is TRBV30; 10 bases are shared with TRBD1. Trimming at V came to 0 bases and at J to 3 bases, leaving 2 bases not matched to a gene. The CDR3 totals 14 residues. Germline V gene lookup returns CDR1 GTSNPN and CDR2 SVGIG (reference sequence). CDR3 bases: TGTGCCTGGAGTGTCGGACAGGGGGGCTACGAGCAGTACTTC. Translation gives CAWSVGQGGYEQYF.

The rearrangement links TRBV5-4 to TRBJ1-2; 9 nucleotides line up with TRBD1. V lost 4 bases to trimming and J lost 2 bases; unmatched junction nucleotides: 3. Germline values: CDR1 SGHNT, CDR2 YYREEE (reference sequence). This CDR3 is 14 amino acids long. The CDR3 here is CASSRTGENYGYTF. As DNA, the CDR3 is TGTGCCAGCAGCCGGACAGGGGAAAACTATGGCTACACCTTC.

The chain carries TRBV28 and TRBJ1-6; D possibly corresponds to TRBD1 (5 bases). Trimming stripped 6 bases from V and 7 bases from J, with 16 bases between. The CDR3 extends over 15 amino acids. CDR1 MDHEN and CDR2 SYDVKM come from the germline V gene. For the CDR3, the DNA is TGTGCCAGCAGCCAACCCTTGGGGCGGAATTCACCCCTCCACTTT. Translated: CASSQPLGRNSPLHF.